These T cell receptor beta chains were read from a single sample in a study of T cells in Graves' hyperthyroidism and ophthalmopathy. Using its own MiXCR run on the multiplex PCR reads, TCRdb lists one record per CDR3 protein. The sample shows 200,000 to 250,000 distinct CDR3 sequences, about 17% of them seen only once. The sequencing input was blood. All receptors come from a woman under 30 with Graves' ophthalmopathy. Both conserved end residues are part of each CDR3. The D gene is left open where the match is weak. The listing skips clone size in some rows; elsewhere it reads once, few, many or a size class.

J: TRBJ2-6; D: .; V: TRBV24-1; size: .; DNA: TGTGCCACCAGTGATCGCCAGAGGTCCGCTGGGGCCAACGTCCTGACTTTC; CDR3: CATSDRQRSAGANVLTF
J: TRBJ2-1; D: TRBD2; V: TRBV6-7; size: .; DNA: TGTGCCAGCAGTTACTCGAGACGGGCCGGCACTAGCGGGATCGAGAATGAGCAGTTCTTC; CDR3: CASSYSRRAGTSGIENEQFF
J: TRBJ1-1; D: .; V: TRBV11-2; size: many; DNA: TGTGCCAGCAGCTTATCCATTGGGAGGCTGAACACTGAAGCTTTCTTT; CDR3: CASSLSIGRLNTEAFF
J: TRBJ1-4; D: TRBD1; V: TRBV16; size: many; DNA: TGTGCCAGCAGCCCCCCGTTCACAGGGGCCGATAATGAAAAACTGTTTTTT; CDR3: CASSPPFTGADNEKLFF
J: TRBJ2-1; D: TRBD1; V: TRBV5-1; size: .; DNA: TGCGCCAGCAGCTTGGAAGTACAGGGGATCGATGAGCAGTTCTTC; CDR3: CASSLEVQGIDEQFF
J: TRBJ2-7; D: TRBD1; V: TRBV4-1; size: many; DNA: TGCGCCAGCAGCCGACCGGGACAGGGATCTTACGAGCAGTACTTC; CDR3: CASSRPGQGSYEQYF
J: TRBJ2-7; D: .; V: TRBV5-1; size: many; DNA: TGCGCCAGCAGCCCTGGGTCTTACTACGAGCAGTACTTC; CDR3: CASSPGSYYEQYF
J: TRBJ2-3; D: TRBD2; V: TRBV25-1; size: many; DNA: TGTGCCAGCAGCCAAGGACTAGCGGTCACAGATACGCAGTATTTT; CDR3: CASSQGLAVTDTQYF
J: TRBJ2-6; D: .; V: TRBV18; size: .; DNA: TGTGCCAGCTCACCAATGTCCCGGACAGACTCTGGGGCCAACGTCCTGACTTTC; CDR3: CASSPMSRTDSGANVLTF
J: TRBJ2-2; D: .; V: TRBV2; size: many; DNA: TGTGCCAGCAGTCGGGGGCGGGAATCCGGGGAGCTGTTTTTT; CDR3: CASSRGRESGELFF
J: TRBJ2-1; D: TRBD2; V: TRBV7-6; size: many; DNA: TGTGCCAGCAGCTCCCTCGTGCGGGGGGGTTCCTACAATGAGCAGTTCTTC; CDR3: CASSSLVRGGSYNEQFF
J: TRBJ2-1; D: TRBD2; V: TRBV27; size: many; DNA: TGTGCCAGCAGTTTTGTGGTAGCGGGAGCCTACAATGAGCAGTTCTTC; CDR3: CASSFVVAGAYNEQFF
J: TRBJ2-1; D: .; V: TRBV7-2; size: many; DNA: TGTGCCAGCAGCTTCCGTAATGAGCAGTTCTTC; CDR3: CASSFRNEQFF
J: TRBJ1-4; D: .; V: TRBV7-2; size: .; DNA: TGTGCCAGCGGCTTAAACGGGGGGGGGGAAAAACTGTTTTTT; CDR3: CASGLNGGGEKLFF
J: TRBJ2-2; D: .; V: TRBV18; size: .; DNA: TGTGCCAGCTCACCACAGGGCCGGAGCGGGGAGCTGTTTTTT; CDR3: CASSPQGRSGELFF
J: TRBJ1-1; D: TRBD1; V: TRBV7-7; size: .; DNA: TGTGCTAGCAGCTCAGGACAGGGTGGTGAAGCTTTCTTT; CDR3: CASSSGQGGEAFF
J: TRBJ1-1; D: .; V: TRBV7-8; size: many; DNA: TGTGCCAGCAGCTTACTTTTTATAACAGATGAAGCTTTCTTT; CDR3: CASSLLFITDEAFF
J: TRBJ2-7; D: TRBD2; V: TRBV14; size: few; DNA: TGTGCCAGCAGCCGCCTAGCGGGAGAGTCGTACGAGCAGTACTTC; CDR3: CASSRLAGESYEQYF
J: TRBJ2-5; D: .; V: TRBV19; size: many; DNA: TGTGCCAGTATACGGCCAGGACCAAGGGAGACCCAGTACTTC; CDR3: CASIRPGPRETQYF
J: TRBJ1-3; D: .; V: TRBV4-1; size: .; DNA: TGCGCCAGCAGCCAAGAAGCACAGTTCTCTGGAAACACCATATATTTT; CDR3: CASSQEAQFSGNTIYF
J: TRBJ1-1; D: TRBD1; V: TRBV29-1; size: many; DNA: TGCAGCGTCCGTGGCCTATCTCGGACAGGGCGAGAGAACACTGAAGCTTTCTTT; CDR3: CSVRGLSRTGRENTEAFF
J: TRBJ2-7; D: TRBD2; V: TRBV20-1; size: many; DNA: TGCAGTGCCATTGCTGCTAGCGGTATCTACAAGCAGTACTTC; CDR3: CSAIAASGIYKQYF
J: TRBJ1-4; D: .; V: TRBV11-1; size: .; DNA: TGTGCCAGCAGCTCAAGGGGACAAGCGGAAAAACTGTTTTTT; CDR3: CASSSRGQAEKLFF
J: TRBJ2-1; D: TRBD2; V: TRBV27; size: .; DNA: TGTGCCAGCAACCCAACTAGCGGGGGGGAGGCGGTTGAGCAGTTCTTC; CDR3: CASNPTSGGEAVEQFF
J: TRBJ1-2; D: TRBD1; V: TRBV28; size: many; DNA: TGTGCCAGCAGTTTGGTTAGGGACAGGGCATCCTCAGGCTATGGCTACACCTTC; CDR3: CASSLVRDRASSGYGYTF
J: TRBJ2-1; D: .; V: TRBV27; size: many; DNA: TGTGCCAGCAGTTGGGAGGGGGGAGACGACTACAATGAGCAGTTCTTC; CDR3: CASSWEGGDDYNEQFF
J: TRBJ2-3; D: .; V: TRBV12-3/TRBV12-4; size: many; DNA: TGTGCCAGCAGTGCCCTACTGGGGATGTGGACAGATACGCAGTATTTT; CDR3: CASSALLGMWTDTQYF